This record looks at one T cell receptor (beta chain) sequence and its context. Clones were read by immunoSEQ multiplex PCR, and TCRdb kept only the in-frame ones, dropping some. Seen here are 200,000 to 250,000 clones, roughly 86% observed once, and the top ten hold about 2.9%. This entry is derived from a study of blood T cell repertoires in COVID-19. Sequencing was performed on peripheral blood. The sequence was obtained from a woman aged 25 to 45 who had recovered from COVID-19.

The CDR3 DNA reads as TGTGCCAGCAGCTTGGTCCGCTACGAGCAGTACTTC. As protein: CASSLVRYEQYF. This rearrangement joins TRBV5-5 to TRBJ2-7; D gene ambiguous. The CDR3 covers 12 residues. The ends were cut back, 0 bases at V and 3 bases at J, with 4 bases in the middle. Germline CDR1 is SGHKS and CDR2 is YYEKEE (reference sequence).